Each of the 8 T cell receptor beta chains below was sequenced from the same sample in a study of cytomegalovirus exposure and HLA in healthy donors. Researchers ran the PCR with 60 Vbeta and 13 Jbeta primers. Only in-frame clones appear in the TCRdb table, and some are missing; sequencing was by immunoSEQ multiplex PCR. The sample holds 100,000 to 150,000 clones; 65% to 90% are singletons and the top ten take roughly 2.7%. Material: PBMCs. These receptors all stem from a man in his forties or fifties in good health and CMV-seronegative.

This chain links TRBV9 with TRBJ2-1; 7 nucleotides agree with TRBD1. Germline V gene lookup returns CDR1 SGDLS and CDR2 YYNGEE. Unmatched junction bases numbered 14, after V lost 0 bases and J lost 5 bases. The CDR3 runs 18 residues. In nucleotides, the CDR3 is TGTGCCAGCAGCGTAGGAGGGGACAGCCGAAACAGGGACAATGAGCAGTTCTTC. Amino acids: CASSVGGDSRNRDNEQFF.

This sequence joins TRBV7-2 and TRBJ2-1; 9 bases align to TRBD2. The germline V gene encodes CDR1 SGHTA and CDR2 FQGNSA. The CDR3 is 13 residues long. V shed 4 bases, J shed 14 bases, and the junction held 9 bases outside the gene matches. The CDR3: CASSSPLSGRKFF. The CDR3 DNA reads TGTGCCAGCAGCTCCCCCCTTAGCGGGAGAAAGTTCTTC.

The sample holds a few counts of this clone. The chain combines TRBV7-9 with TRBJ1-2, with 10 bases matching TRBD1. The CDR3 extends over 13 amino acids. Trimming at V came to 6 bases and at J to 7 bases, leaving 5 bases not matched to a gene. Germline loops: CDR1 SEHNR, CDR2 FQNEAQ (reference sequence). The CDR3 DNA reads as TGTGCCAGCAGAGAGGGACAGGGGACTGGCTACACCTTC. This encodes CASREGQGTGYTF.

The gene calls are TRBV9 and TRBJ2-1, with D hard to call. Germline values: CDR1 SGDLS, CDR2 YYNGEE. V was shortened by 0 bases and J by 4 bases, with 14 bases between the two germline ends. This CDR3 has 16 amino acids. Here the CDR3 reads CASSVGALAIYNEQFF. Written as DNA, the CDR3 is TGTGCCAGCAGCGTAGGCGCCCTTGCTATTTACAATGAGCAGTTCTTC.

This clone was detected once. V gene TRBV7-9 combines with J gene TRBJ2-7, with a possible D match to TRBD1 (6 bases). This CDR3 is 14 amino acids long. Germline V lookup: CDR1 SEHNR, CDR2 FQNEAQ (reference sequence). The germline V and J ends were trimmed by 5 bases and 1 base, with 12 bases remaining between them. The CDR3 here is CASSPLTGSYEQYF. The DNA of the CDR3 is TGTGCCAGCAGCCCGCTGACAGGTTCCTACGAGCAGTACTTC.

The chain links TRBV27 to TRBJ1-5; no firm D call. Deletions cut 7 bases from V and 6 bases from J, with 13 bases between. In germline, CDR1 is MNHEY, CDR2 SMNVEV (reference sequence). The CDR3 is made up of 13 amino acids. Here the CDR3 DNA reads TGTGCCAGCAAAGGCGGGGTCAGTCAGCCCCAGCATTTT. As protein: CASKGGVSQPQHF.

This rearrangement joins TRBV2 to TRBJ2-3; 10 bases are a match to TRBD1. CDR3 length: 16 residues. Losses at the gene ends were 1 base for V and 0 bases for J; bases not matched to a gene: 1. Germline V CDR1 and CDR2: SNHLY, FYNNEI. The CDR3 loop reads CASSEGTGGSTDTQYF. The DNA of the CDR3 is TGTGCCAGCAGTGAAGGGACAGGGGGAAGCACAGATACGCAGTATTTT.

This sequence joins TRBV7-9 and TRBJ2-7, with a tentative D call TRBD1 (6 bases). The CDR3 is 13 amino acids. V was cut by 1 base and J by 3 bases, with 7 bases left in between. Germline assignment: CDR1 SEHNR and CDR2 FQNEAQ (reference sequence). CDR3 region: CASSLEGDYEQYF. CDR3 DNA sequence: TGTGCCAGCAGCTTAGAGGGGGACTACGAGCAGTACTTC. The full variable domain, its missing parts supplied by reference TRBV7-9 and TRBJ2-7, is DTGVSQNPRHKITKRGQNVTFRCDPISEHNRLYWYRQTLGQGPEFLTYFQNEAQLEKSRLLSDRFSAERPKGSFSTLEIQRTEQGDSAMYLCASSLEGDYEQYFGPGTRLTVT.